A selection of T cell receptor beta chains follows, all from one sample in a study of molecular identifiers for immune sequencing clone quantification. MiXCR was run by TCRdb on the PCR reads, yielding one entry per CDR3 protein. This sample has 490,000 or so distinct CDR3 sequences, with roughly 23% found just once. The sample comprised naive CD8+ T cells from blood, with Jurkat cell RNA spiked in. The receptors originated from a human donor in good health. Some libraries in this study had Jurkat cell RNA spiked in. Both conserved end residues are part of each CDR3. The D gene is left open where the match is weak. A clone size is listed for some rows: how often the clone was seen (once, few, many), or a class if it is expanded.

j_call,d_call,v_call,clone_size,cdr3_aa,cdr3_nt
TRBJ2-2,NA,TRBV4-3,few,CASSQDFPDTYTGELFF,TGCGCCAGCAGCCAAGATTTCCCAGACACGTACACCGGGGAGCTGTTTTTT
TRBJ2-6,NA,TRBV28,many,CASSGRPGANVLTF,TGTGCCAGCAGTGGGCGACCAGGGGCCAACGTCCTGACTTTC
TRBJ1-1,NA,TRBV6-2/TRBV6-3,many,CASRAYDGAMNTEAFF,TGTGCCAGCAGAGCCTATGACGGGGCAATGAACACTGAAGCTTTCTTT
TRBJ2-7,NA,TRBV18,few,CASSLTGTQVGSYEQYF,TGTGCCAGCTCACTGACCGGGACGCAGGTTGGTTCCTACGAGCAGTACTTC
TRBJ2-7,NA,TRBV12-5,many,CASSPGPIYEQYF,TGTGCTAGTAGCCCGGGACCCATTTACGAGCAGTACTTC
TRBJ2-5,TRBD2,TRBV7-6,many,CASSLSWTSGGLEKTQYF,TGTGCCAGCAGCTTATCTTGGACTAGCGGGGGGTTAGAAAAGACCCAGTACTTC
TRBJ2-3,TRBD2,TRBV7-3,NA,CASSSTGLYTDTQYF,TGTGCCAGCAGCTCCACGGGACTATACACAGATACGCAGTATTTT
TRBJ1-1,NA,TRBV12-3/TRBV12-4,many,CASSLPLKRGEAFF,TGTGCCAGCAGTTTACCTCTTAAACGGGGTGAAGCTTTCTTT
TRBJ1-2,TRBD1,TRBV6-1,few,CASSEGQGGGIYGYTF,TGTGCCAGCAGTGAAGGGCAGGGGGGCGGTATCTATGGCTACACCTTC
TRBJ2-4,TRBD1,TRBV19,NA,CATRDRALQNIQYF,TGTGCCACCCGGGACAGGGCCCTCCAAAACATTCAGTACTTC
TRBJ2-1,TRBD2,TRBV7-3,NA,CASSILAARGVSSYNEQFF,TGTGCCAGCAGCATACTAGCGGCCCGAGGGGTTAGCTCCTACAATGAGCAGTTCTTC
TRBJ2-5,TRBD1,TRBV4-3,few,CASSQDRGGRETQYF,TGCGCCAGCAGCCAAGATAGAGGGGGCAGAGAGACCCAGTACTTC
TRBJ2-3,NA,TRBV12-3/TRBV12-4,many,CASSLEDTASTDTQYF,TGTGCCAGCAGTTTAGAGGACACCGCTAGCACAGATACGCAGTATTTT
TRBJ1-5,NA,TRBV20-1,many,CSALTPRTDSNQPQHF,TGCAGTGCTCTAACTCCTCGGACGGATAGCAATCAGCCCCAGCATTTT
TRBJ2-3,NA,TRBV6-2/TRBV6-3,many,CASRPVGRENTDTQYF,TGTGCCAGCAGGCCGGTCGGCAGGGAGAACACAGATACGCAGTATTTT
TRBJ2-3,TRBD1,TRBV6-2/TRBV6-3,few,CASSYLGQPTDTQYF,TGTGCCAGCAGTTACCTGGGACAGCCCACAGATACGCAGTATTTT
TRBJ2-2,NA,TRBV12-3/TRBV12-4,few,CASSSPPELFF,TGTGCCAGCAGTTCCCCCCCGGAGCTGTTTTTT
TRBJ1-5,NA,TRBV10-2,many,CASSERLADQPQHF,TGCGCCAGCAGTGAGAGACTGGCAGATCAGCCCCAGCATTTT
TRBJ2-1,NA,TRBV7-9,NA,CASSLWTTALYNEQFF,TGTGCCAGCAGCTTATGGACGACTGCTCTCTACAATGAGCAGTTCTTC
TRBJ2-3,TRBD1,TRBV4-1,once,CASSQPDRDRTDTQYF,TGCGCCAGCAGCCAACCCGACAGGGATCGCACAGATACGCAGTATTTT
TRBJ2-1,NA,TRBV24-1,NA,CATSDSRNEQFF,TGTGCCACCAGTGATTCGCGGAATGAGCAGTTCTTC
TRBJ2-3,NA,TRBV13,many,CASSYGPSDTQYF,TGTGCCAGCAGCTATGGCCCCTCGGATACGCAGTATTTT
TRBJ2-3,NA,TRBV7-2,NA,CASSPVGGTSTGTQYF,TGTGCCAGCAGCCCGGTGGGCGGAACTAGCACAGGTACGCAGTATTTT
TRBJ1-1,NA,TRBV6-5,NA,CASSSLTGPYEAFF,TGTGCCAGCAGCTCCCTCACAGGGCCCTATGAAGCTTTCTTT
TRBJ2-1,NA,TRBV19,NA,CASSLGRAYEQFF,TGTGCCAGTAGTCTCGGTAGGGCCTATGAGCAGTTCTTC